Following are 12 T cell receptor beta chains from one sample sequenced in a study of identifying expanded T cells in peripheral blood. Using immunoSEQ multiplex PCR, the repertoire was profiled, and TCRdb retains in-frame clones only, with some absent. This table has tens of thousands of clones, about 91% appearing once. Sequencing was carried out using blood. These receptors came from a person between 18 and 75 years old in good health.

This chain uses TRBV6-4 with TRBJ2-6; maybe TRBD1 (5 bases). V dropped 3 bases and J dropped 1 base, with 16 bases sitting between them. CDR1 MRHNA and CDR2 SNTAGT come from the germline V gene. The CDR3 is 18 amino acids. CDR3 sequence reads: CASSDSQASVSGANVLTF. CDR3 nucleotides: TGTGCCAGCAGTGATTCACAGGCGAGCGTTTCTGGGGCCAACGTCCTGACTTTC.

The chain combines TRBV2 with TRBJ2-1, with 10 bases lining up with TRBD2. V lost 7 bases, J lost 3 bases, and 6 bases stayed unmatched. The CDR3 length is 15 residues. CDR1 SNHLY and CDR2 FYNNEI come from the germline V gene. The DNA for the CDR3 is TGTGCCAGCAAAGAGGGACTAGCGAGCTACAATGAGCAGTTCTTC. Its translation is CASKEGLASYNEQFF.

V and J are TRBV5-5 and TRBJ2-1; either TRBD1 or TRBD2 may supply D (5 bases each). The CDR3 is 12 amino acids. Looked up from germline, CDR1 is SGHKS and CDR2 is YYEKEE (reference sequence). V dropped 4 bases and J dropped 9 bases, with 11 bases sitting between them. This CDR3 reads CASSLGGGEQFF. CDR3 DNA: TGTGCCAGCAGCCTGGGTGGGGGTGAGCAGTTCTTC.

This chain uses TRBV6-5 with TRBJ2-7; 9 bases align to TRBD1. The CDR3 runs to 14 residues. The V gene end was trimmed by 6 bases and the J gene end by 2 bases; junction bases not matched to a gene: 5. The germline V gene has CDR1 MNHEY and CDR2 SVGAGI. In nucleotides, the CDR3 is TGTGCCAGCAGCCCCGACAGGGGGACCTACGAGCAGTACTTC. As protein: CASSPDRGTYEQYF.

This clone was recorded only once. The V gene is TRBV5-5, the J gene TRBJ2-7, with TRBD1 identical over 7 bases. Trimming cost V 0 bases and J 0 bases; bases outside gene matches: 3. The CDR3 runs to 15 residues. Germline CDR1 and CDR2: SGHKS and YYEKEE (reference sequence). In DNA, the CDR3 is TGTGCCAGCAGCTTGGCCGGGACAGCCTCCTACGAGCAGTACTTC. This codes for CASSLAGTASYEQYF.

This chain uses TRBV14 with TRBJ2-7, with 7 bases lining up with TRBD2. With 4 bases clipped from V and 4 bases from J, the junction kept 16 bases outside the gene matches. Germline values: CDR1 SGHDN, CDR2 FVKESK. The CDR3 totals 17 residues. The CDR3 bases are TGTGCCAGCAGCCGTCCTCGCCGCGCGGGAGCTATATACGAGCAGTACTTC. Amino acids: CASSRPRRAGAIYEQYF.

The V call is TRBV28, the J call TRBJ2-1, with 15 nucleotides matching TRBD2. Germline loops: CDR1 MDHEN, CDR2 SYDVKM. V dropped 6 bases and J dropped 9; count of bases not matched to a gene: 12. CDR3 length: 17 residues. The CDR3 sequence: CASSKISGTSGRFEQFF. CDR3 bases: TGTGCCAGCAGCAAGATATCCGGGACTAGCGGGAGGTTTGAGCAGTTCTTC.

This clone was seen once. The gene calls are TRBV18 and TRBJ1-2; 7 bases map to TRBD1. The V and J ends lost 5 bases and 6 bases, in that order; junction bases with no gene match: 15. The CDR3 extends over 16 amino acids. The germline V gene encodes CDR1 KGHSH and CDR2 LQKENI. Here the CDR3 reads CASSMRQGALLDGYTF. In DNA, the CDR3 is TGTGCCAGCTCAATGAGACAGGGCGCCCTACTGGATGGCTACACCTTC.

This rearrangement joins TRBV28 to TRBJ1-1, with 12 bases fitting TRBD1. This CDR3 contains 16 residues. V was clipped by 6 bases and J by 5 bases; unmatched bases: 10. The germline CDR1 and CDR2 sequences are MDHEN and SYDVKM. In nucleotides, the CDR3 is TGTGCCAGCAGCTACGGGACAGGGGGCCGGGGAACTGAAGCTTTCTTT. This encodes CASSYGTGGRGTEAFF.

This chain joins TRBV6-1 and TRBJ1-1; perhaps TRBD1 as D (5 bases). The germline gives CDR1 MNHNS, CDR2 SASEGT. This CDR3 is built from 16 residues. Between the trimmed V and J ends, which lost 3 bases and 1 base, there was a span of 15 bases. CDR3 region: CASSDEGRVRNTEAFF. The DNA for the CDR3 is TGTGCCAGCAGTGATGAGGGGCGTGTTCGGAACACTGAAGCTTTCTTT.

The CDR3: CASRGELVETQYF. Here the CDR3 DNA reads TGCGCCAGCAGAGGCGAGTTGGTAGAGACCCAGTACTTC. The chain has TRBV10-2 and TRBJ2-5; D gene unclear. Germline V gene lookup returns CDR1 WSHSY and CDR2 SAAADI. There are 13 residues in the CDR3. Deletions cut 6 bases from V and 4 bases from J, with 12 bases between.

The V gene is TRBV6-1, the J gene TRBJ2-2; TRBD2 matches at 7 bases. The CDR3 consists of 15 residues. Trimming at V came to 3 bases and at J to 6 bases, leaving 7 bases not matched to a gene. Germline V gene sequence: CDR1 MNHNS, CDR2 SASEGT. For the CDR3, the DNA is TGTGCCAGCAGTGAGGGAGGCGGGGGTTCCGGGGAGCTGTTTTTT. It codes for CASSEGGGGSGELFF.